Below, 20 T cell receptor beta chains from the same sample are listed, as sequenced in a study of T-cell memory formation after mild COVID-19. TCRdb re-analysed the 5' RACE reads in MiXCR, keeping a single row per CDR3 protein. The table records 450,000 or so distinct CDR3 sequences, 20% of them present only once. Material for sequencing was PBMCs or a T cell subset sorted from them (not recorded which). The receptors come from an adult woman who had mild COVID-19 (a few samples of this study predate the infection). Cell type and time point are not known.

The table lists this clonotype with a few counts. The gene calls are TRBV12-3 or TRBV12-4 and TRBJ1-2; 7 bases map to TRBD1. Trimming took 3 bases from V and 2 from J; bases not matched to a gene: 6. This CDR3 has 15 amino acids. CDR3 residues: CASSFRGVLNYGYTF. CDR3 bases: TGTGCCAGCAGTTTCAGGGGGGTCCTAAACTATGGCTACACCTTC.

CDR3 protein: CASSDPDRNTEAFF. The CDR3 DNA is TGTGCCAGCAGCGATCCTGACAGAAACACTGAAGCTTTCTTT. The V gene is TRBV7-2, the J gene TRBJ1-1; possible D gene TRBD1, 5 bases. Germline V gene data show CDR1 as SGHTA and CDR2 as FQGNSA. The V and J ends lost 5 bases and 2 bases respectively, with 12 bases between them. The CDR3 extends over 14 amino acids. The full variable domain, in which reference TRBV7-2 and TRBJ1-1 provide the parts outside the CDR3, is GAGVSQSPSNKVTEKGKDVELRCDPISGHTALYWYRQSLGQGLEFLIYFQGNSAPDKSGLPSDRFSAERTGGSVSTLTIQRTQQEDSAVYLCASSDPDRNTEAFFGQGTRLTVV.

This clonotype was seen a few times. The V call is TRBV7-8, the J call TRBJ1-5; no clear D. V was trimmed by 4 bases and J by 2 bases, leaving 12 bases between them. The CDR3 runs 15 residues. Germline V gene lookup returns CDR1 SGHVS and CDR2 FQNEAQ. The CDR3 sequence: CASSSSRLGNQPQHF. CDR3 sequence (DNA): TGTGCCAGCAGCTCCAGTCGCTTAGGCAATCAGCCCCAGCATTTT.

The V call is TRBV3-1, the J call TRBJ2-5, with TRBD2 matching 11 bases. Germline V CDR1 and CDR2: LGHDT, YNNKEL (reference sequence). V shed 6 bases, J shed 4 bases, and the junction held 13 bases outside the gene matches. This CDR3 has 17 amino acids. The CDR3 sequence: CASSTSIAGGLRETQYF. The CDR3 DNA reads as TGTGCCAGCAGTACCTCTATAGCGGGAGGGCTACGAGAGACCCAGTACTTC.

This clonotype was observed a handful of times. This chain links TRBV7-2 with TRBJ1-1, with a weak D call TRBD1 (6 bases). The CDR3 loop spans 13 amino acids. V lost 1 base and J 11 bases, leaving 14 bases between the germline ends. The germline V gene has CDR1 SGHTA and CDR2 FQGNSA. CDR3 nucleotides: TGTGCCAGCAGCTTAGAGTCGGGGGGCCGGGCTTTCTTT. It is translated as CASSLESGGRAFF.

This clonotype has more than one count but fewer than ten. The rearrangement links TRBV7-9 to TRBJ2-7; D gene uncertain. This CDR3 contains 14 residues. V was clipped by 1 base and J by 1 base, with 8 bases between them. Germline-derived CDR1 and CDR2 are SEHNR and FQNEAQ (reference sequence). The CDR3, as DNA: TGTGCCAGCAGCTTAGACGTCACTTCCTACGAGCAGTACTTC. Its protein product is CASSLDVTSYEQYF.

V gene TRBV4-1 combines with J gene TRBJ2-3; no clear D gene. Trimming shortened V by 3 bases and J by 5 bases, and 15 bases separated the two germline ends. Germline-derived CDR1 and CDR2 are MGHRA and YSYEKL. The CDR3 covers 15 residues. CDR3 region: CASSQDTTLQDTQYF. The CDR3 DNA reads TGCGCCAGCAGCCAGGATACAACTTTGCAAGATACGCAGTATTTT.

This chain uses TRBV2 with TRBJ2-7, with D maybe TRBD1 (6 bases). This CDR3 has 12 residues. The V gene's germline CDR1 is SNHLY and CDR2 FYNNEI. Between the trimmed V and J ends, which lost 5 bases and 4 bases, there was a span of 9 bases. CDR3 in amino acids: CASSNRVYEQYF. Written as DNA, the CDR3 is TGTGCCAGCAGTAACAGGGTGTACGAGCAGTACTTC.

Written as DNA, the CDR3 is TGCGCCAGCAGCTTGGCTCCTAGCGGGCCCCAAGAGACCCAGTACTTC. Its protein product is CASSLAPSGPQETQYF. The chain links TRBV5-1 to TRBJ2-5; 8 bases map to TRBD2. The germline gives CDR1 SGHRS, CDR2 YFSETQ. There are 16 residues in the CDR3. Trimming at V came to 0 bases and at J to 1 base, leaving 5 bases not matched to a gene.

This clonotype was observed a few times. At one boundary the junction diverges from the germline segment, which might be a read error. V gene TRBV11-2 combines with J gene TRBJ2-7; 9 bases fit TRBD1. The CDR3 length is 13 residues. Germline V gene data show CDR1 as SGHAT and CDR2 as FQNNGV. In DNA, the CDR3 is TGTGCCAGCAGCTCCGGTTCGGACAGGGGCGGCAGCTTC. Its protein is CASSSGSDRGGSF.

The chain uses TRBV2 and TRBJ2-2; 7 nucleotides align to TRBD1. The CDR3 has 13 residues. From germline, CDR1 is SNHLY and CDR2 FYNNEI. The trim removed 7 bases at V and 4 bases at J, leaving 3 bases unmatched. CDR3 sequence (DNA): TGTGCCAGCATGCACAGGGGCACCGGGGAGCTGTTTTTT. Its translation: CASMHRGTGELFF.

In this sample, this clonotype turned up a few times. The chain couples TRBV10-3 to TRBJ2-5; TRBD1 matches 9 bases. Looked up from germline, CDR1 is ENHRY and CDR2 is SYGVKD. V shed 8 bases, J shed 4 bases, and the junction held 11 bases outside the gene matches. The CDR3 has 15 residues. CDR3 in amino acids: CAISQGTGFGETQYF. The DNA for the CDR3 is TGTGCCATCTCCCAGGGGACAGGGTTTGGAGAGACCCAGTACTTC.

The chain combines TRBV20-1 with TRBJ1-4, with D unresolved. Germline assignment: CDR1 DFQATT and CDR2 SNEGSKA (reference sequence). This CDR3 has 13 residues. Trimming removed 3 bases from V and 0 bases from J, with 5 bases in between. CDR3 in DNA: TGCAGTGCTAGCGGAGCAACTAATGAAAAACTGTTTTTT. It codes for CSASGATNEKLFF.

This chain links TRBV20-1 with TRBJ2-7; TRBD2 matches 12 bases. This CDR3 region has 15 residues. Germline CDR1 is DFQATT and CDR2 is SNEGSKA (reference sequence). The V segment lost 6 bases and the J segment 2 bases; nucleotides outside the gene matches: 8. The CDR3 reads CSAPEASGRAYEQYF. CDR3 sequence (DNA): TGCAGTGCCCCGGAGGCTAGCGGGAGGGCCTACGAGCAGTACTTC.

The V call is TRBV5-1, the J call TRBJ2-5; the D gene is possibly TRBD1 (7 bases). Germline-derived CDR1 and CDR2 are SGHRS and YFSETQ. The V and J ends lost 6 bases and 4 bases respectively, with 13 bases between them. This CDR3 has 13 amino acids. The CDR3 reads CASTRQGGETQYF. CDR3 DNA: TGCGCCAGCACCCGGCAGGGGGGAGAGACCCAGTACTTC.

There are a few counts of this clonotype. The V call is TRBV5-1, the J call TRBJ1-2; tentatively, D is TRBD1 (5 bases). Germline CDR1 is SGHRS and CDR2 is YFSETQ. Trimming cost V 3 bases and J 8 bases, with 20 bases left between them. The CDR3 length is 15 residues. This CDR3 reads CASSSAPGPEKGYTF. CDR3 nucleotide sequence: TGCGCCAGCAGCTCGGCCCCGGGACCCGAAAAGGGCTACACCTTC.

V and J are TRBV2 and TRBJ2-1; D remains unclear. The germline V gene encodes CDR1 SNHLY and CDR2 FYNNEI. This CDR3 is 12 amino acids long. V lost 6 bases and J lost 7, with 10 bases in between. Here the CDR3 DNA reads TGTGCCAGCAGGGTAGTTCTTAATGAGCAGTTCTTC. Translation gives CASRVVLNEQFF.

The chain combines TRBV29-1 with TRBJ1-5, with D tentatively TRBD1 (5 bases). The V gene's germline CDR1 is SQVTM and CDR2 ANQGSEA. The CDR3 totals 15 residues. V was shortened by 2 bases and J by 0 bases, with 11 bases between the two germline ends. CDR3 in DNA: TGCAGCGTTGAATTGGGGGGGAATAGCAATCAGCCCCAGCATTTT. This encodes CSVELGGNSNQPQHF.

V usage is TRBV19 and J usage is TRBJ1-5; no clear D. The CDR3 is 14 amino acids. Trimming removed 10 bases from V and 4 bases from J, with 17 bases in between. Per germline, CDR1 LNHDA and CDR2 SQIVND (reference sequence). The CDR3 DNA reads as TGTGCCACTCACTCCGGGCCTCATAATCAGCCCCAGCATTTT. Its protein is CATHSGPHNQPQHF.

The genes are TRBV12-3 or TRBV12-4 and TRBJ2-2; D remains ambiguous. Trimming cost V 1 base and J 6 bases, with 6 bases left between them. This CDR3 contains 13 residues. Here the CDR3 DNA reads TGTGCCAGCAGTTTAGTAGTGGCCGGGGAGCTGTTTTTT. Residues: CASSLVVAGELFF.